These 16 T cell receptor beta chains were all obtained from the same sample, sequenced in a study of T cell responses to AZD1222 COVID-19 vaccine. The data were produced by immunoSEQ multiplex PCR, yet TCRdb's version contains in-frame clones alone and is incomplete. Here the sample spans over 65,000 clones, roughly nine tenths being singletons. The input for sequencing was peripheral blood, taken on day 0 of MenACWY control vaccination. Source of these receptors: an adult in good health.

This chain uses TRBV12-1 with TRBJ1-5. TRBV12-1 is a known pseudogene. The length of the CDR3 is 19 residues. Written as DNA, the CDR3 is TGTGCCAGCAGCTTTCGCGACCCTACACGCCGCGTTAGCAATCAGCCCCAGCATTTT. This sequence encodes CASSFRDPTRRVSNQPQHF.

This chain joins TRBV5-1 and TRBJ2-7; 10 nucleotides line up with TRBD1. The junction had 3 bases not matched to a gene; V was cut back by 0 bases and J by 3 bases. The CDR3 length is 15 residues. Per germline, CDR1 SGHRS and CDR2 YFSETQ. CDR3 sequence: CASSLVGTGVYEQYF. For the CDR3, the DNA is TGCGCCAGCAGCTTGGTCGGGACAGGGGTCTACGAGCAGTACTTC.

V usage is TRBV27 and J usage is TRBJ1-2, with D possibly TRBD1 on 5 matching bases. V was trimmed by 3 bases and J by 2 bases, leaving 16 bases between them. The CDR3 has 16 residues. Looked up from germline, CDR1 is MNHEY and CDR2 is SMNVEV (reference sequence). CDR3 sequence reads: CASSFNGRGLNYGYTF. The CDR3 bases are TGTGCCAGCAGTTTTAACGGGCGGGGCCTAAACTATGGCTACACCTTC.

The chain combines TRBV6-5 with TRBJ2-2, with unresolved D. The length of the CDR3 is 15 residues. CDR1 is MNHEY, CDR2 SVGAGI, per germline. Trimming pared 3 bases from V and 5 bases from J, leaving 13 bases between. CDR3: CASSYSDLGTGELFF. The CDR3 DNA reads as TGTGCCAGCAGTTATTCGGATCTGGGGACCGGGGAGCTGTTTTTT.

J is TRBJ1-1 and V is TRBV3-1 (or the pseudogene TRBV3-2), with D hard to call. CDR1 and CDR2 from the germline V gene are LGHDT and YNNKEL (reference sequence). This CDR3 is 14 amino acids long. Trimming removed 4 bases at V and 0 bases at J, with 9 bases between. In DNA form, the CDR3 reads TGTGCCAGCAGCCTAGGACGAGTGAACACTGAAGCTTTCTTT. This gives the protein CASSLGRVNTEAFF.

This chain links TRBV5-5 with TRBJ2-6; D ambiguous. CDR3 length: 15 amino acids. Germline V CDR1 and CDR2: SGHKS, YYEKEE (reference sequence). Trimming took 0 bases from V and 2 from J, leaving 6 bases between them. CDR3 nucleotides: TGTGCCAGCAGCTTGGGTAATACTGGGGCCAACGTCCTGACTTTC. This codes for CASSLGNTGANVLTF. Full variable domain (missing parts from reference TRBV5-5 and TRBJ2-6): DAGVTQSPTHLIKTRGQQVTLRCSPISGHKSVSWYQQVLGQGPQFIFQYYEKEERGRGNFPDRFSARQFPNYSSELNVNALLLGDSALYLCASSLGNTGANVLTFGAGSRLTVL.

The chain uses TRBV7-3 and TRBJ2-7, with D maybe TRBD2 (6 bases). The CDR3 sequence is 12 residues long. Trimming removed 2 bases from V and 6 bases from J, with 8 bases in between. The germline gives CDR1 SGHTA, CDR2 FQGTGA. CDR3 region: CASSLQGGEQYF. CDR3 coding DNA: TGTGCCAGCAGCTTACAGGGAGGCGAGCAGTACTTC. The whole variable domain, remainder taken from reference TRBV7-3 and TRBJ2-7, is GAGVSQTPSNKVTEKGKYVELRCDPISGHTALYWYRQSLGQGPEFLIYFQGTGAADDSGLPNDRFFAVRPEGSVSTLKIQRTERGDSAVYLCASSLQGGEQYFGPGTRLTVT.

J is TRBJ2-7 and V is TRBV27; D ambiguous. V lost 4 bases and J 6 bases, leaving 10 bases between the germline ends. From germline, CDR1 is MNHEY and CDR2 SMNVEV (reference sequence). The CDR3 spans 12 residues. CDR3 region: CASSSSSAEQYF. DNA for the CDR3: TGTGCCAGCAGTTCCTCATCTGCCGAGCAGTACTTC.

The gene calls are TRBV6-5 and TRBJ1-6; tentatively, D is TRBD1 (5 bases). The CDR3 runs 14 residues. Germline assignment: CDR1 MNHEY and CDR2 SVGAGI. V lost 4 bases and J 7 bases, leaving 11 bases between the germline ends. The CDR3 spells CASSSGASNSPLHF. The CDR3 DNA reads TGTGCCAGCAGTTCCGGGGCCTCGAATTCACCCCTCCACTTT.

Only one count was recorded for this clone. This chain joins TRBV11-3 and TRBJ2-3, with 10 nucleotides matching TRBD2. The germline V gene encodes CDR1 SGHNT and CDR2 YENEEA. This CDR3 is 17 amino acids long. Unmatched junction bases numbered 9, after V lost 0 bases and J lost 6 bases. The CDR3 nucleotides are TGTGCCAGCAGCTTAGATTCGGCTAGCGGGAGTATGGATACGCAGTATTTT. Translated, it gives CASSLDSASGSMDTQYF. Full variable domain (rest looked up from reference TRBV11-3 and TRBJ2-3): EAGVVQSPRYKIIEKKQPVAFWCNPISGHNTLYWYLQNLGQGPELLIRYENEEAVDDSQLPKDRFSAERLKGVDSTLKIQPAELGDSAVYLCASSLDSASGSMDTQYFGPGTRLTVL.

CDR3 residues: CAWRTGVTEAFF. Written as DNA, the CDR3 is TGTGCCTGGAGGACAGGGGTAACTGAAGCTTTCTTT. The chain joins TRBV30 to TRBJ1-1; 8 bases are shared with TRBD1. From germline, CDR1 is GTSNPN and CDR2 SVGIG (reference sequence). The CDR3 extends over 12 amino acids. V shed 3 bases, J shed 5 bases, and the junction held 2 bases outside the gene matches.

The chain uses TRBV5-4 and TRBJ1-2, with D possibly TRBD1 on 6 matching bases. CDR3 length equals 13 residues. Per germline, CDR1 SGHNT and CDR2 YYREEE (reference sequence). V lost 4 bases and J 6 bases, leaving 13 bases between the germline ends. Here the CDR3 DNA reads TGTGCCAGCAGCCCTGGACAGACGGATGGCTACACCTTC. Amino acids: CASSPGQTDGYTF.

The chain joins TRBV3-1 (or the pseudogene TRBV3-2) to TRBJ2-5, with 7 nucleotides matching TRBD1. The CDR3 extends over 15 amino acids. J was trimmed by 5 bases and V by 4 bases; bases with no gene match: 10. The germline V gene encodes CDR1 LGHDT and CDR2 YNNKEL (reference sequence). The CDR3: CASSRALTQGETQYF. CDR3 coding DNA: TGTGCCAGCAGCCGCGCCCTGACACAGGGGGAGACCCAGTACTTC.

This clone was recorded once. This chain links TRBV29-1 with TRBJ1-1, with D perhaps matching TRBD1 (5 bases). Germline V lookup: CDR1 SQVTM, CDR2 ANQGSEA. This CDR3 region has 12 residues. Trimming left V 5 bases short and J 8 bases short, with 15 bases between. The CDR3 DNA follows: TGCAGCGTTAAGAGGGCGGGGGGGGAAGCTTTCTTT. It translates to CSVKRAGGEAFF. Full variable domain (missing parts from reference TRBV29-1 and TRBJ1-1): SAVISQKPSRDICQRGTSLTIQCQVDSQVTMMFWYRQQPGQSLTLIATANQGSEATYESGFVIDKFPISRPNLTFSTLTVSNMSPEDSSIYLCSVKRAGGEAFFGQGTRLTVV.

This clone has just one count. This chain connects TRBV6-5 to TRBJ1-1; a weak D match, TRBD1 (5 bases). The V end was cut by 5 bases, the J end by 10 bases, with 11 bases between. Germline assignment: CDR1 MNHEY and CDR2 SVGAGI. The CDR3 contains 11 residues. This CDR3 is CASSRGGVAFF. The CDR3 nucleotides read TGTGCCAGCAGTCGAGGAGGGGTAGCTTTCTTT.

This chain uses TRBV5-1 with TRBJ2-3; 9 positions match TRBD2. V gave up 4 bases and J gave up 4 bases; unmatched junction bases: 7. Germline assignment: CDR1 SGHRS and CDR2 YFSETQ. CDR3 size: 15 residues. The DNA of the CDR3 is TGCGCCAGCAGCGCCATAGCGGGAGAGGCAGATACGCAGTATTTT. It is translated as CASSAIAGEADTQYF.